This T cell receptor beta chain was found in a study of cytomegalovirus exposure and HLA in healthy donors. The PCR used 60 Vbeta and 13 Jbeta primers. Using immunoSEQ multiplex PCR, the repertoire was profiled, and TCRdb retains in-frame clones only, with some absent. The table has around 140,000 clones, roughly 80% seen once. V shed 3 bases, J shed 0 bases, and the junction held 12 bases outside the gene matches. This CDR3 comprises 19 residues. The V gene's germline CDR1 is KGHSH and CDR2 LQKENI. The receptor was derived from a woman aged 50 to 60 in good health and CMV-seropositive. The sample comprised PBMCs. The chain combines TRBV18 with TRBJ1-4; 8 positions agree with TRBD1. The CDR3 nucleotides are TGTGCCAGCTCACCCACAAGCCAGGGGGCCTCTGCAACTAATGAAAAACTGTTTTTT. Translation gives CASSPTSQGASATNEKLFF.